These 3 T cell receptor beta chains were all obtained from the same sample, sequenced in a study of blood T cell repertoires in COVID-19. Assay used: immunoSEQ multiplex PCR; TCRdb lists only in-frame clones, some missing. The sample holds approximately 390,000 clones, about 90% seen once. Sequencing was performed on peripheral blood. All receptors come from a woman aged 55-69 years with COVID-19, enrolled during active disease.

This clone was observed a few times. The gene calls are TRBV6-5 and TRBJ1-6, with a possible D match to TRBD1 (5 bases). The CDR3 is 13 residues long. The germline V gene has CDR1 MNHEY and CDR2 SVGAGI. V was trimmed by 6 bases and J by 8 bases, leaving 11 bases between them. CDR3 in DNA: TGTGCCAGCAGGGCGGGGGAATATTCACCCCTCCACTTT. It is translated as CASRAGEYSPLHF.

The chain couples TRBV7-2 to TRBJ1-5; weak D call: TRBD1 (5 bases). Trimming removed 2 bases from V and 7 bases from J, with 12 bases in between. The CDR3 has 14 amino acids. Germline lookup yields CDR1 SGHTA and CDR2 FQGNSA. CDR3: CASSLTQGGQPQHF. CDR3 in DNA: TGTGCCAGCAGCTTAACGCAGGGTGGGCAGCCCCAGCATTTT.

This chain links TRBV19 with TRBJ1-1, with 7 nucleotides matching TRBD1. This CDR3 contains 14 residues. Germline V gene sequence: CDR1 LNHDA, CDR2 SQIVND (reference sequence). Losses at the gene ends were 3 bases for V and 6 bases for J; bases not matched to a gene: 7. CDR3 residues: CASSILKGAAEAFF. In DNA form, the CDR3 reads TGTGCCAGTAGTATTCTCAAGGGGGCGGCTGAAGCTTTCTTT.